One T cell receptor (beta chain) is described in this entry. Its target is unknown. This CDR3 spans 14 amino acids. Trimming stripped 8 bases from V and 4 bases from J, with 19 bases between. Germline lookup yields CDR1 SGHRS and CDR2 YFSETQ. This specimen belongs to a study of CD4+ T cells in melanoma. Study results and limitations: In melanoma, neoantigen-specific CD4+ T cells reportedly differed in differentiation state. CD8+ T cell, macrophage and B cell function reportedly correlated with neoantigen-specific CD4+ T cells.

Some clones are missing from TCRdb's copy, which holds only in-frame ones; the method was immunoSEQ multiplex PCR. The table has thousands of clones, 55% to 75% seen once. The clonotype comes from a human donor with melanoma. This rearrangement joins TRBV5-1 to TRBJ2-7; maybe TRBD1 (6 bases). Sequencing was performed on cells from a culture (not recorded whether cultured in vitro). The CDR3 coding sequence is TGCGCCAGTGGAAGTGGGGGCCCCACTTACGAGCAGTACTTC. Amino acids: CASGSGGPTYEQYF. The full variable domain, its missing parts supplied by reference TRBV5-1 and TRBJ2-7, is KAGVTQTPRYLIKTRGQQVTLSCSPISGHRSVSWYQQTPGQGLQFLFEYFSETQRNKGNFPGRFSGRQFSNSRSEMNVSTLELGDSALYLCASGSGGPTYEQYFGPGTRLTVT.